This TCR beta chain was recovered during a study of blood T cell repertoires in COVID-19. Seattle's cohort entered during active infection and was followed longitudinally. Generated by immunoSEQ multiplex PCR, the TCRdb table keeps only in-frame clones and is missing some. The table records 250,000 to 300,000 clones, about 87% of them present only once. The material sequenced was peripheral blood. This TCR was recovered from a woman between 70 and 85 years old with COVID-19, enrolled during active disease.

The CDR3 reads CASSGGQGQSNEQFF. In nucleotides, the CDR3 is TGTGCCAGCAGTGGGGGACAGGGACAGTCCAATGAGCAGTTCTTC. This chain joins TRBV7-4 and TRBJ2-1; 9 nucleotides align to TRBD1. CDR1 and CDR2 (germline): SGHVT, SQSDAQ. J lost 6 bases, V lost 6 bases, and 9 bases had no gene match. CDR3 size: 15 residues.